This TCR beta chain originates from a study of early T cells in non-severe SARS-CoV-2 infection. In TCRdb, the 5' RACE reads were re-called with MiXCR into one record per CDR3 protein. The sample has about 10,000 distinct CDR3 sequences, 4.8% seen once. V dropped 3 bases and J dropped 12 bases, with 10 bases sitting between them. This CDR3 has 11 amino acids. By sample share, this clonotype is medium-sized. The receptor was derived from an adult who was a healthcare worker with PCR-confirmed SARS-CoV-2 infection or an uninfected control (not recorded which). The sequenced sample consisted of whole blood. The V gene is TRBV12-3 or TRBV12-4, the J gene TRBJ2-3; no clear D gene. CDR3 nucleotide sequence: TGTGCCAGCAGTTTCTCCAGCCAACAGTATTTT. Translation gives CASSFSSQQYF.